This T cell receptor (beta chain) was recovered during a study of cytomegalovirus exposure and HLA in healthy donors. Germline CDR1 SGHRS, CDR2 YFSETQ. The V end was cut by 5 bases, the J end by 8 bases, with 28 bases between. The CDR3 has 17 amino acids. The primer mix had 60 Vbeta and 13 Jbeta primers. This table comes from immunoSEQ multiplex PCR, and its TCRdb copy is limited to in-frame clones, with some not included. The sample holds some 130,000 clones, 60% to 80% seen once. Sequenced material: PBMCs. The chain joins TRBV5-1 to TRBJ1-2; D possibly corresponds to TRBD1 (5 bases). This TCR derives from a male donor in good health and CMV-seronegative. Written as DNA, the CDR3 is TGCGCCAGCAGTTCTGGTGGAGGGGTATCGGTTACGGAGGGCTACACCTTC. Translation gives CASSSGGGVSVTEGYTF.